The 5 T cell receptor beta chains in this list originate from one sample, sequenced in a study of cytomegalovirus exposure and HLA in healthy donors. The PCR made use of 60 Vbeta and 13 Jbeta primers. Method: immunoSEQ multiplex PCR; TCRdb's copy keeps in-frame clones and lacks some. The sample shows 95,000 to 100,000 clones, about 80% of them seen only once. Sequenced material: PBMCs. Source of these receptors: a man in his forties or fifties in good health and CMV-seronegative.

The V and J genes are TRBV7-2 and TRBJ1-5, with unresolved D. This CDR3 comprises 13 residues. Trimming removed 5 bases from V and 6 bases from J, with 11 bases in between. Germline CDR1 is SGHTA and CDR2 is FQGNSA. Here the CDR3 DNA reads TGTGCCAGCAGCACAGCGGTTACTCAGCCCCAGCATTTT. Translated: CASSTAVTQPQHF.

The CDR3 protein is CATKYRGNSYEQYF. CDR3 bases: TGTGCCACAAAATATCGGGGTAACTCCTACGAGCAGTACTTC. The chain couples TRBV19 to TRBJ2-7, with a possible D match to TRBD2 (5 bases). Germline V CDR1 and CDR2: LNHDA, SQIVND (reference sequence). Trimming stripped 10 bases from V and 0 bases from J, with 16 bases between. This CDR3 contains 14 residues.

V gene TRBV10-3 combines with J gene TRBJ2-7, with D maybe TRBD2 (6 bases). The V end lost 8 bases, the J end lost 6 bases, and 14 bases lay between the germline ends. The CDR3 is 12 amino acids. The germline V gene has CDR1 ENHRY and CDR2 SYGVKD. CDR3 sequence (DNA): TGTGCCATCTGGGCGGGGATTGGCGAGCAGTACGTC. It codes for CAIWAGIGEQYV.

This chain links TRBV5-1 with TRBJ2-5, with 11 bases fitting TRBD2. CDR1 and CDR2 from the germline V gene are SGHRS and YFSETQ. Trimming took 4 bases from V and 5 from J; bases not matched to a gene: 10. The length of the CDR3 is 16 residues. The CDR3 is CASSRNSGGVQETQYF. Here the CDR3 DNA reads TGCGCCAGCAGCCGGAATAGCGGGGGGGTGCAGGAGACCCAGTACTTC.

The chain carries TRBV14 and TRBJ2-1; 8 bases agree with TRBD1. This CDR3 is built from 19 residues. Germline loops: CDR1 SGHDN, CDR2 FVKESK. The V segment lost 0 bases and the J segment 9 bases; nucleotides outside the gene matches: 19. The CDR3 protein is CASSQEGPGSGQGKGEQFF. For the CDR3, the DNA is TGTGCCAGCAGCCAAGAGGGGCCCGGCAGTGGACAGGGAAAGGGTGAGCAGTTCTTC.